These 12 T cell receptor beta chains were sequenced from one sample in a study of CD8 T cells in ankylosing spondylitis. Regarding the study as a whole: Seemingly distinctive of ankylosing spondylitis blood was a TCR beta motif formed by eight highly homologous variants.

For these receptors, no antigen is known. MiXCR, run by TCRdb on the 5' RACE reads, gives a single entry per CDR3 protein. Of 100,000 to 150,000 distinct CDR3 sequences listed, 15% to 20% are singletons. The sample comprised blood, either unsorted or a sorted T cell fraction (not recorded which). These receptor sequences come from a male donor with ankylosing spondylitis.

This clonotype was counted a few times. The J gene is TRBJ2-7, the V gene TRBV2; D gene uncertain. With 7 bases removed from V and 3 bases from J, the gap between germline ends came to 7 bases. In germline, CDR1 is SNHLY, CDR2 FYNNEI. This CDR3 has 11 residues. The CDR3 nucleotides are TGTGCCAGCACCTCGAACTACGAGCAGTACTTC. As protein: CASTSNYEQYF.

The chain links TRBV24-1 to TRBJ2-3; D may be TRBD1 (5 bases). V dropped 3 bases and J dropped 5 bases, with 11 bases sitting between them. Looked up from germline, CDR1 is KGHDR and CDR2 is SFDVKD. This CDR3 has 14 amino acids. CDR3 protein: CATSDPDGQDTQYF. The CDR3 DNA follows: TGTGCCACCAGTGATCCAGACGGACAAGATACGCAGTATTTT.

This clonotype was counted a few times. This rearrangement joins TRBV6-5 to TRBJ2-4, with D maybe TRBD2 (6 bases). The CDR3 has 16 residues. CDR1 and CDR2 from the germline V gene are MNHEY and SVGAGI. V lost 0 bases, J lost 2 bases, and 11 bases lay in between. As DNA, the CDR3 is TGTGCCAGCAGTTACTCCCTTGGCGGGACCAAAAACATTCAGTACTTC. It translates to CASSYSLGGTKNIQYF.

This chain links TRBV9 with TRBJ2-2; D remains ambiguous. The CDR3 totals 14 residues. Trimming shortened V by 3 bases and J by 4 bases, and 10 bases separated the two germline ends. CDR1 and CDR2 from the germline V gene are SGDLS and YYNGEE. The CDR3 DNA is TGTGCCAGCAGCGCTCGGGTATCCACCGGGGAGCTGTTTTTT. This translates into CASSARVSTGELFF.

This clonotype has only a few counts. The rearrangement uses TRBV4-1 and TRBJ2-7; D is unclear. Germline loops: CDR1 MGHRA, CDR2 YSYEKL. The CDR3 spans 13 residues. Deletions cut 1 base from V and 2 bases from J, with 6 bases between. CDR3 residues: CASSQALPYEQYF. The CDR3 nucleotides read TGCGCCAGCAGCCAAGCGCTTCCCTACGAGCAGTACTTC.

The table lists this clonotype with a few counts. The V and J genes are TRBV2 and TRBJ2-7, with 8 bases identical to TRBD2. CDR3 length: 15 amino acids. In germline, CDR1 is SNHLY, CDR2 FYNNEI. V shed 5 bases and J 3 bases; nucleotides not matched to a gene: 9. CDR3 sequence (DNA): TGTGCCAGCAGTAAAAAGGCAGGGACTAGCTACGAGCAGTACTTC. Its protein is CASSKKAGTSYEQYF.

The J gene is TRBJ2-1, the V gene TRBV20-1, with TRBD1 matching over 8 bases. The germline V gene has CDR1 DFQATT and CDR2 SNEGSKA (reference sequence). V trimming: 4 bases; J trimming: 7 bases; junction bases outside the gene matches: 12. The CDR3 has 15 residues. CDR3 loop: CSATGQGLTINEQFF. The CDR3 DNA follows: TGCAGTGCTACTGGACAGGGCTTGACAATAAATGAGCAGTTCTTC.

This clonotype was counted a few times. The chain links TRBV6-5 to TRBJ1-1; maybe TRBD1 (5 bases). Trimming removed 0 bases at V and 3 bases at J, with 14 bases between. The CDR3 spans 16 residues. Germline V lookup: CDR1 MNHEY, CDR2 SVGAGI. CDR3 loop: CASSYSWARADTEAFF. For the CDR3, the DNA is TGTGCCAGCAGTTACTCCTGGGCCAGGGCGGACACTGAAGCTTTCTTT.

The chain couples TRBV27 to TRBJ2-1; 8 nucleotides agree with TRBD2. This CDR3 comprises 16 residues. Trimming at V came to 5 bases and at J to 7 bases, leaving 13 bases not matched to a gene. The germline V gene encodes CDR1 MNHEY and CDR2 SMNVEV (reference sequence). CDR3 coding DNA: TGTGCCAGCAGTCTCCCCGGGGCGGGAGGTCAAAATGAGCAGTTCTTC. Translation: CASSLPGAGGQNEQFF.

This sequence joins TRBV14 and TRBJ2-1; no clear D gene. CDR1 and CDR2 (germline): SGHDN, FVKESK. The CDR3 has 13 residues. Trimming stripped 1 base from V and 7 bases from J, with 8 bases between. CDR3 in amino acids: CASSQGVGNEQFF. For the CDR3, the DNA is TGTGCCAGCAGCCAAGGGGTTGGGAATGAGCAGTTCTTC.

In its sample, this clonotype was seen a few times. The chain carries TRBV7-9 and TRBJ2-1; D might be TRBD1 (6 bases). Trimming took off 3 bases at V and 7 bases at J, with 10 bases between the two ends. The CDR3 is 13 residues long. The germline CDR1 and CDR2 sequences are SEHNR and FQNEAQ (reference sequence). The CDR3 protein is CASSLGTKNEQFF. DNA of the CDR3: TGTGCCAGCAGCTTGGGGACAAAAAATGAGCAGTTCTTC. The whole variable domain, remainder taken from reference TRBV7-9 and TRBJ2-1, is DTGVSQNPRHKITKRGQNVTFRCDPISEHNRLYWYRQTLGQGPEFLTYFQNEAQLEKSRLLSDRFSAERPKGSFSTLEIQRTEQGDSAMYLCASSLGTKNEQFFGPGTRLTVL.

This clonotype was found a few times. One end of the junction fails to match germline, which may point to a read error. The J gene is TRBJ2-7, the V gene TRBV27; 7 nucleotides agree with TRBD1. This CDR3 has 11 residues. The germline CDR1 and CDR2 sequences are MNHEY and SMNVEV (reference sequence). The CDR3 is CASGHRGRPLF. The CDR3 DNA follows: TGTGCCAGCGGCCACAGGGGTCGCCCTCTCTTC.